This T cell receptor (beta chain) was obtained from a study of T-cell memory formation after mild COVID-19. Notes on the study in general: Contracting clones, day 15 to 85, had balanced CD4/CD8, and later expanders favored CD4+.

From germline, CDR1 is SEHNR and CDR2 FQNEAQ (reference sequence). Trimming removed 5 bases from V and 3 bases from J, with 19 bases in between. The CDR3 is made up of 16 amino acids. TCRdb processed the 5' RACE reads anew with MiXCR; each CDR3 protein has one entry. The data contain a few hundred thousand distinct CDR3 sequences, approximately 8.4% of them seen just once; the ten biggest clones take up about 20%. This clonotype was counted at least ten times. Its cognate antigen is unknown. V and J are TRBV7-9 and TRBJ1-2; tentatively, D is TRBD1 (6 bases). This sequence was found in a young man who had mild COVID-19 (a few samples of this study predate the infection). Cell type and time point are not known. Sequenced material: PBMCs or a T cell subset sorted from them (not recorded which). CDR3 sequence: CASSRYRDTIHYGYTF. The CDR3 DNA is TGTGCCAGCAGCCGTTACCGGGACACGATTCACTATGGCTACACCTTC.